This TCR beta chain is drawn from a study of T cell changes during pregnancy in multiple sclerosis. Assay used: immunoSEQ multiplex PCR; TCRdb lists only in-frame clones, some missing. Here the sample spans some 27,000 clones, around 90% being singletons. The CDR3 spans 14 residues. Germline CDR1 reads WNHNN; CDR2 reads SYGVQD (reference sequence). Unmatched junction bases numbered 3, after V lost 3 bases and J lost 5 bases. The clonotype was recovered from a female donor in good health, enrolled as a control in a pregnancy study. The sample in question was CD4+ T cells from peripheral blood mononuclear cells, obtained in the first trimester of pregnancy. This sequence joins TRBV10-1 and TRBJ2-1, with TRBD1 identical over 8 bases. The CDR3 region has the DNA TGCGCCAGCAGTGAAGGGGGACAGGACAATGAGCAGTTCTTC. Translated, it gives CASSEGGQDNEQFF.